This TCR beta chain comes out of a study of T cells in Graves' hyperthyroidism and ophthalmopathy. About the study: Peripheral blood sampling occurred at initial diagnosis, before any treatment.

Overall study results and limits: A median roughly six months before onset, the model predicted ophthalmopathy. Using 13 V-J features, a model discriminated ophthalmopathy from stable hyperthyroidism. Blood samples included most of the expanded thyroid clonotypes exceeding 0.001.

Researchers took RNA transcripts and amplified the TCR beta CDR3 regions from them. A set of HTBI primers served as the primers for a first-round RT-PCR of the TCR CDR3. Using its own MiXCR run on the multiplex PCR reads, TCRdb lists one record per CDR3 protein. This table holds over 650,000 distinct CDR3 sequences, roughly 15% found once. With respect to this clonotype: Its antigen is not identified. This may be a read error, as it is one base from a much larger clone.

The V gene end was trimmed by 0 bases and the J gene end by 6 bases; junction bases not matched to a gene: 12. The CDR3 runs to 17 residues. Germline loops: CDR1 LNHNV, CDR2 YYDKDF (reference sequence). The chain recombines TRBV15 with TRBJ1-1; 8 bases fit TRBD1. This sequence was found in a man aged 18 to 35 with Graves' hyperthyroidism. The sample taken for sequencing was blood. CDR3: CATSREPPDRGSSEAFF. CDR3 nucleotide sequence: TGTGCCACCAGCAGAGAACCCCCAGACAGGGGAAGTTCTGAAGCTTTCTTT.